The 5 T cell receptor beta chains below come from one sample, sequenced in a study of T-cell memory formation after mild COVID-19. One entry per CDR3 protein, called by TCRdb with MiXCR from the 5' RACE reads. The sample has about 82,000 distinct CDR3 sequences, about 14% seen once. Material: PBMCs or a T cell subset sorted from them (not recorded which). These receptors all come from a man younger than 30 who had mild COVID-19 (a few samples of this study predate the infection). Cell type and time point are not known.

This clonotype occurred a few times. In DNA form, the CDR3 reads TGTGCCAGCAGCCAAGAAGGTTGGGGGGCGCCTAATTCACCCCTCCACTTT. The encoded protein is CASSQEGWGAPNSPLHF. The rearrangement joins TRBV4-2 to TRBJ1-6; a possible D gene is TRBD1 (6 bases). Per the germline V gene, CDR1 is LGHNA and CDR2 is YNFKEQ. This CDR3 is 17 amino acids long. V was cut by 0 bases and J by 6 bases, with 15 bases left in between.

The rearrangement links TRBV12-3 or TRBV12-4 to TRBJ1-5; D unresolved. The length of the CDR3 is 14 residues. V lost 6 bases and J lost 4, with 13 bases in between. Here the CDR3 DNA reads TGTGCCAGCAGCCCAGACGGTTGGAATCAGCCCCAGCATTTT. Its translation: CASSPDGWNQPQHF.

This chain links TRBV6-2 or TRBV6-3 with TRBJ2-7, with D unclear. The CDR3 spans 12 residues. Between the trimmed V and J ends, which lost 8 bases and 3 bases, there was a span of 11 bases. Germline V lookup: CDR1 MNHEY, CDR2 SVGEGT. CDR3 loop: CASSIPGYEQYV. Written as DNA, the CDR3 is TGTGCCAGCTCCATTCCGGGCTACGAGCAGTACGTC.

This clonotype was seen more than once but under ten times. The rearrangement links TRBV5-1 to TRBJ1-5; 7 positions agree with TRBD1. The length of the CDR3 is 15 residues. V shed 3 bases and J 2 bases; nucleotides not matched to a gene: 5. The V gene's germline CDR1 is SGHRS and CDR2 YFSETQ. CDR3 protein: CASSYDRVGNQPQHF. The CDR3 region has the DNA TGCGCCAGCAGCTACGACAGGGTCGGCAATCAGCCCCAGCATTTT.

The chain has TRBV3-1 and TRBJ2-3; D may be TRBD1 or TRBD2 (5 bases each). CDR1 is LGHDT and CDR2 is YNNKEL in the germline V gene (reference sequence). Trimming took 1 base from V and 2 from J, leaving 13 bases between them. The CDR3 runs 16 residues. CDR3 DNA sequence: TGTGCCAGCAGCCAAGCCTGGGGGAAACCCACAGATACGCAGTATTTT. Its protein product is CASSQAWGKPTDTQYF.